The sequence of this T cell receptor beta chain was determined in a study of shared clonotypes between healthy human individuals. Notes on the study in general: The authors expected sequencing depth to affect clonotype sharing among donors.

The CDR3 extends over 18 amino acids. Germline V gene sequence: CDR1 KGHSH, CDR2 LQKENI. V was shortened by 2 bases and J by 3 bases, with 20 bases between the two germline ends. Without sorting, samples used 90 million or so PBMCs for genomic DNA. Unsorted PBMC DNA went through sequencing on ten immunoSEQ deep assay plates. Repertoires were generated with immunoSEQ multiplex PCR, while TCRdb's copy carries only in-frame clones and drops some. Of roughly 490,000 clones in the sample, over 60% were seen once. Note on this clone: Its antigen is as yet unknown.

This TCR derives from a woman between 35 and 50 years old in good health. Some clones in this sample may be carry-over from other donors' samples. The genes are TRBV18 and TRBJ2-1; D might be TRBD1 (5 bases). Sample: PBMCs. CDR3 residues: CASSPRGRASDGYNEQFF. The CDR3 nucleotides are TGTGCCAGCTCACCAAGGGGAAGGGCGTCGGATGGCTACAATGAGCAGTTCTTC.